A selection of T cell receptor beta chains follows, all from one sample in a study of regulatory T cells in long-lasting Graves disease. TCRdb redid the calling of the multiplex PCR reads with MiXCR, one entry per CDR3 protein. The repertoire holds a few hundred thousand distinct CDR3 sequences, around a fifth seen once, with over 10% in the top ten. Source: peripheral blood mononuclear cells (PBMCs), taken when the disease was refractory, from a patient treated with antithyroid drugs. The receptors stem from a female donor with Graves disease. Both conserved end residues are part of each CDR3. D genes are given only for firm matches. A clone size is listed for some rows: how often the clone was seen (once, few, many), or a class if it is expanded.

DNA: TGTGCCAGCAGCTTAGACAGGGCAACTAATGAAAAACTGTTTTTT; CDR3: CASSLDRATNEKLFF; J: TRBJ1-4; size: many; V: TRBV11-2; D: NA
DNA: TGTGCCAGCAGTTTCTTGGGGGCGCGTGAGACCCAGTACTTC; CDR3: CASSFLGARETQYF; J: TRBJ2-5; size: many; V: TRBV28; D: NA
DNA: TGTGCCAGCAGCTTCCTGGGACAGGCGGAGGAGCAGTACTTC; CDR3: CASSFLGQAEEQYF; J: TRBJ2-7; size: few; V: TRBV5-1; D: TRBD1
DNA: TGCAGCGTTGGGCTGCCAGGAGGGCTTGGCTACACCTTC; CDR3: CSVGLPGGLGYTF; J: TRBJ1-2; size: NA; V: TRBV29-1; D: NA
DNA: TGTGCCAGCAGCTTAGGGCTGGGGGCGAGCACTGAAGCTTTCTTT; CDR3: CASSLGLGASTEAFF; J: TRBJ1-1; size: NA; V: TRBV7-2; D: NA
DNA: TGTGCCAGCAGCCCCTTGGGGTTAGCCAAAAACATTCAGTACTTC; CDR3: CASSPLGLAKNIQYF; J: TRBJ2-4; size: many; V: TRBV6-1; D: NA
DNA: TGTGCCAGCAGTTTAAAGGGGGCCTATCAGCCCCAGCATTTT; CDR3: CASSLKGAYQPQHF; J: TRBJ1-5; size: many; V: TRBV12-3/TRBV12-4; D: TRBD1
DNA: TGTGCCAGCATTAATGGCCCAAACTATGGCTACACCTTC; CDR3: CASINGPNYGYTF; J: TRBJ1-2; size: many; V: TRBV28; D: NA
DNA: TGTGCCAGCAGCCTACTAGCGGGAGGGCCCGGCGGGGAGCTGTTTTTT; CDR3: CASSLLAGGPGGELFF; J: TRBJ2-2; size: NA; V: TRBV7-3; D: TRBD2
DNA: TGTGCCAGCAGCTATATCAGGGGGCAGGTCGAGCAGTACTTC; CDR3: CASSYIRGQVEQYF; J: TRBJ2-7; size: NA; V: TRBV11-2; D: TRBD1
DNA: TGTGCCAGCAGCTTAACGTCGCAGTACTCTGGGGCCAACGTCCTGACTTTC; CDR3: CASSLTSQYSGANVLTF; J: TRBJ2-6; size: few; V: TRBV7-3; D: NA
DNA: TGTGCCAGCATCCCCAGAAGGAAGTCCTACGAGCAGTACTTC; CDR3: CASIPRRKSYEQYF; J: TRBJ2-7; size: many; V: TRBV28; D: NA
DNA: TGTGCCAGCAGCCCCATGGACAGTCATAATTCACCCCTCCACTTT; CDR3: CASSPMDSHNSPLHF; J: TRBJ1-6; size: many; V: TRBV12-3/TRBV12-4; D: NA
DNA: TGTGCCAGCAATCCGGGGGTGAGAGGGGAGCAGTACTTC; CDR3: CASNPGVRGEQYF; J: TRBJ2-7; size: few; V: TRBV2; D: NA
DNA: TGTGCCAGCAGCTTAGGTCCACCCAGGGGACTCCCATTGGGCCAGTACTTC; CDR3: CASSLGPPRGLPLGQYF; J: TRBJ2-5; size: NA; V: TRBV7-9; D: NA
DNA: TGTGCCAGCAGTCCCGGACAGGTCAATGAGGAGACCCAGTACTTC; CDR3: CASSPGQVNEETQYF; J: TRBJ2-5; size: many; V: TRBV12-3/TRBV12-4; D: TRBD1
DNA: TGTGCCAGCAGCCCCTCAGGGGGTGAGGAGCAGTACTTC; CDR3: CASSPSGGEEQYF; J: TRBJ2-7; size: many; V: TRBV16; D: TRBD1
DNA: TGTGCCAGCAGCCAAGATTTGACTATTTACGAGCAGTACTTC; CDR3: CASSQDLTIYEQYF; J: TRBJ2-7; size: NA; V: TRBV3-1; D: NA
DNA: TGTGCCAGCTCGGCAGGGAGCAATCAGCCCCAGCATTTT; CDR3: CASSAGSNQPQHF; J: TRBJ1-5; size: many; V: TRBV9; D: NA
DNA: TGTGCCAGCTCACCACACAGCCAAGAGACCCAGTACTTC; CDR3: CASSPHSQETQYF; J: TRBJ2-5; size: many; V: TRBV18; D: NA
DNA: TGTGCCAGCAGTTCTAAGGGGGGGGGGGAAGCTTTCTTT; CDR3: CASSSKGGGEAFF; J: TRBJ1-1; size: NA; V: TRBV28; D: NA
DNA: TGTGCCAGCAGCTTAGTCCGGACAGGGCGGCAGCCCCAGCATTTT; CDR3: CASSLVRTGRQPQHF; J: TRBJ1-5; size: NA; V: TRBV7-8; D: TRBD1